This record concerns one T cell receptor (beta chain) sequence. The CDR3 is 16 amino acids. The J segment lost 5 bases and the V segment lost 8 bases, leaving 10 bases of the junction unmatched. Germline V gene sequence: CDR1 SGHVS, CDR2 FNYEAQ. Some clones are missing from TCRdb's copy, which holds only in-frame ones; the method was immunoSEQ multiplex PCR. The data hold 430,000 or so clones, with approximately 87% observed a single time. Those enrolled, adults aged roughly 18 to 90 years, came from some 23 US areas. Self-reported history from a screening survey and questionnaire set each donor's cohort. Each recovered donor of Cohort 3 presented with two negative PCRs, clearance, or symptom resolution. The data originate from a study of blood T cell repertoires in COVID-19.

The source material was PBMCs or T cells enriched from blood (not recorded which). This receptor was taken from a woman between 40 and 50 years old who had recovered from COVID-19. The V call is TRBV7-6, the J call TRBJ2-3; 13 positions agree with TRBD2. The CDR3: CASALGLAGEGDTQYF. CDR3 nucleotide sequence: TGTGCCAGCGCCCTCGGACTAGCGGGAGAGGGAGATACGCAGTATTTT.